This TCR beta chain stems from a study of Graves' ophthalmopathy and Graves' hyperthyroidism. Study findings and constraints: Most expanded clonotypes in thyroid above 0.001 frequency also showed up in blood.

Ophthalmopathy in the donors was of moderate-to-severe activity, with CAS ≥3, NOSPECS ≥4 and duration under 3 months. Amplification of TCR beta CDR3 regions used RNA transcripts. After a first-round RT-PCR with HTBI primers, a second-round multiplex PCR was run. TCRdb re-called the multiplex PCR reads through MiXCR, storing one row per CDR3 protein. The table shows 450,000 or so distinct CDR3 sequences, with approximately 15% occurring only once. Comment on this clonotype: Its antigen is currently unknown.

What was sequenced was blood. This sequence was found in a woman aged 30 to 39 with Graves' ophthalmopathy.

The CDR3 here is CASSRDRVLAGGYEQYF. CDR3 coding DNA: TGTGCCAGCAGTCGGGACAGGGTACTAGCGGGAGGCTACGAGCAGTACTTC. This chain joins TRBV2 and TRBJ2-7; 12 bases map to TRBD2. V trimming: 5 bases; J trimming: 3 bases; junction bases outside the gene matches: 11. This CDR3 region has 17 residues. Germline-derived CDR1 and CDR2 are SNHLY and FYNNEI.